The rows below give T cell receptor beta chains drawn from one sample of a study of T cell repertoires in aging, cancer and after chemotherapy. TCRdb recomputed calls from the multiplex PCR reads with MiXCR, one row per CDR3 protein. This sample carries 8,400 or so distinct CDR3 sequences, around 57% of them seen once, and the ten largest clones take just over 20%. Material for sequencing was blood. The receptors stem from a human donor in good health. CDR3s include the opening cysteine and the closing phenylalanine or tryptophan. The order of the fields is V gene, D gene, J gene, clone size, CDR3 protein, CDR3 DNA. A D gene is named only where the DNA matches it firmly. Clone size is given for some rows only: seen once, a few or many times, or a class if the clone is expanded.

V: TRBV29-1
D: NA
J: TRBJ2-1
size: NA
CDR3: CSVLATYNEQFF
DNA: TGCAGCGTTCTAGCGACCTACAATGAGCAGTTCTTC

V: TRBV6-1
D: NA
J: TRBJ1-5
size: NA
CDR3: CASRKGGINQPRHF
DNA: TGTGCCAGCAGGAAGGGGGGAATCAATCAGCCCCGGCATTTT

V: TRBV12-3/TRBV12-4
D: TRBD1
J: TRBJ1-5
size: few
CDR3: CASSNGQGSQPQHF
DNA: TGTGCCAGCAGTAACGGACAGGGAAGTCAGCCCCAGCATTTT

V: TRBV6-4
D: NA
J: TRBJ1-2
size: NA
CDR3: CASSEAGTLTRGYTF
DNA: TGTGCCAGCAGTGAAGCCGGGACACTCACTAGGGGCTACACCTTC

V: TRBV20-1
D: TRBD2
J: TRBJ2-2
size: NA
CDR3: CSAPNLAGGTGELFF
DNA: TGCAGTGCGCCTAATCTAGCGGGAGGGACCGGGGAGCTGTTTTTT

V: TRBV6-6
D: TRBD2
J: TRBJ2-7
size: few
CDR3: CASNQIAGGFYEQYF
DNA: TGTGCCAGCAACCAAATAGCGGGAGGATTCTACGAGCAGTACTTC

V: TRBV6-1
D: NA
J: TRBJ2-2
size: few
CDR3: CATVGSSPAGELFF
DNA: TGTGCCACCGTAGGGTCATCCCCCGCCGGGGAGCTGTTTTTT

V: TRBV6-1
D: NA
J: TRBJ2-1
size: NA
CDR3: CASSGGGMNNEQFF
DNA: TGTGCCAGCAGTGGCGGGGGCATGAACAATGAGCAGTTCTTC

V: TRBV30
D: TRBD1
J: TRBJ2-7
size: NA
CDR3: CASGTGLYEQYF
DNA: TGTGCCTCAGGGACAGGGCTATACGAGCAGTACTTC

V: TRBV27
D: NA
J: TRBJ2-5
size: NA
CDR3: CASRREQETQYF
DNA: TGTGCCAGCAGAAGGGAACAAGAGACCCAGTACTTC

V: TRBV5-6
D: TRBD2
J: TRBJ2-1
size: NA
CDR3: CASSLTSGFYNEQFF
DNA: TGTGCCAGCAGTCTCACTAGCGGATTCTACAATGAGCAGTTCTTC

V: TRBV18
D: NA
J: TRBJ1-1
size: NA
CDR3: CASSPMGNTEAFF
DNA: TGTGCCAGCTCACCAATGGGGAACACTGAAGCTTTCTTT

V: TRBV30
D: TRBD1
J: TRBJ2-7
size: few
CDR3: CAWRDWGTGAYEQYF
DNA: TGTGCCTGGAGAGATTGGGGGACAGGGGCCTACGAGCAGTACTTC

V: TRBV30
D: NA
J: TRBJ1-2
size: NA
CDR3: CAWSRGVGYGYTF
DNA: TGTGCCTGGAGTCGGGGGGTAGGGTATGGCTACACCTTC

V: TRBV27
D: NA
J: TRBJ1-2
size: NA
CDR3: CASGTASYYGYTF
DNA: TGTGCCAGCGGTACAGCTTCATACTATGGCTACACCTTC

V: TRBV6-5
D: TRBD2
J: TRBJ2-1
size: NA
CDR3: CASRLAGYDNEQFF
DNA: TGTGCCAGCAGACTAGCGGGGTATGACAATGAGCAGTTCTTC

V: TRBV10-3
D: NA
J: TRBJ1-2
size: NA
CDR3: CAISETGYGYTF
DNA: TGTGCCATCAGTGAAACTGGGTATGGCTACACCTTC

V: TRBV19
D: TRBD1
J: TRBJ1-2
size: few
CDR3: CASSVPGQGYGYTF
DNA: TGTGCCAGTAGTGTACCGGGACAGGGATATGGCTACACCTTC

V: TRBV29-1
D: TRBD2
J: TRBJ2-7
size: NA
CDR3: CSVEGLASGEQYF
DNA: TGCAGCGTTGAGGGACTAGCGTCGGGGGAGCAGTACTTC

V: TRBV6-1
D: TRBD1
J: TRBJ2-7
size: few
CDR3: CASRGQGGSYEQYF
DNA: TGTGCCAGCAGGGGACAGGGCGGCTCCTACGAGCAGTACTTC

V: TRBV30
D: TRBD1
J: TRBJ2-7
size: NA
CDR3: CAWSVWGTGGSSYEQYF
DNA: TGTGCCTGGAGTGTATGGGGGACAGGGGGTAGCTCCTACGAGCAGTACTTC

V: TRBV30
D: NA
J: TRBJ1-5
size: NA
CDR3: CAWSLGTQPQHF
DNA: TGTGCCTGGAGTCTGGGGACTCAGCCCCAGCATTTT

V: TRBV29-1
D: NA
J: TRBJ2-3
size: NA
CDR3: CSGRGGTDTQYF
DNA: TGCAGCGGGAGGGGGGGCACAGATACGCAGTATTTT

V: TRBV6-4
D: NA
J: TRBJ2-2
size: few
CDR3: CASSTSNTGELFF
DNA: TGTGCCAGCAGTACATCGAACACCGGGGAGCTGTTTTTT

V: TRBV6-4
D: NA
J: TRBJ1-6
size: NA
CDR3: CASSDRLYSPLHF
DNA: TGTGCCAGCAGTGACCGTCTTTATTCACCCCTCCACTTT

V: TRBV7-9
D: NA
J: TRBJ2-3
size: NA
CDR3: CASSLARVKADTQYF
DNA: TGTGCCAGCAGCTTAGCCAGGGTCAAAGCAGATACGCAGTATTTT

V: TRBV27
D: TRBD2
J: TRBJ2-7
size: NA
CDR3: CASQSGRPPYEQYF
DNA: TGTGCCAGCCAGAGCGGGAGGCCCCCCTACGAGCAGTACTTC

V: TRBV7-6
D: NA
J: TRBJ1-2
size: few
CDR3: CASSPTGNSYGYTF
DNA: TGTGCCAGCAGCCCCACAGGGAACAGCTATGGCTACACCTTC